This TCR beta chain originates from a study of PD-1 blockade in classical Hodgkin lymphoma (TCRdb year 2020). For the wider study: Nivolumab dosing was 3 mg/kg intravenously every 2 weeks, continuing until either disease progression or unacceptable toxicity. A peripheral blood immune signature of response to PD-1 blockade in classical Hodgkin lymphoma was defined using TCR beta sequencing and CyTOF.

According to the study, the label for this sample's time point signals: cycle 2 day 1 (C2D1) of nivolumab. Every trial patient had relapsed after autologous stem cell transplantation, and cohorts A, B and C differed in prior brentuximab vedotin exposure. The trial cohort comprised 56 patients with relapsed/refractory classical Hodgkin lymphoma whose best overall responses were complete response, partial response or progressive disease. Single-agent nivolumab was administered to trial patients in the multi-cohort phase II CheckMate 205 trial. An independent review committee assessed best overall response by applying the 2007 International Working Group response criteria. Trial PBMCs were collected just before the start of nivolumab (C1D1) and during therapy at cycle 2 day 1 and cycle 4 day 1. Peripheral blood was collected in 8 mL Vacutainer Cell Preparation Tubes, from which PBMCs were isolated by centrifugation and then cryopreserved.

The paper as a whole reports these results and caveats: CD4+ but not CD8+ TCR diversity rose significantly by C4D1 (p=0.0027 vs p=0.16), most apparent in complete responders (p=0.02). Newly diagnosed patients were reported to have lower baseline TCR diversity than healthy donors, and relapsed/refractory patients were reported to have lower baseline TCR diversity still. Lower diversity was seen in patients whose nivolumab began less than 1 year after ASCT, and these patients were left out of later analyses so that immune reconstitution would not confound the results. Among trial patients, those achieving complete response had baseline diversity similar to that of newly diagnosed patients, while diversity was significantly lower in partial responders and progressors. The study was restricted to a single clinical trial cohort, and the causes of repertoire differences, possibly disease activity or prior therapy, were left undefined.

As to this clone: Its cognate antigen has yet to be identified. No much larger clonotype is one base removed from it; base qualities were not supplied.

The Qiagen DNeasy kit was used to extract genomic DNA both from unsorted PBMCs and from the negatively selected CD4+ and CD8+ fractions. Amplification of TCR beta CDR3 regions was done by immunoSEQ multiplex PCR with primers that anneal to V and J segments. A synthetic immune receptor repertoire was used to minimize amplification bias, and any residual bias was removed computationally once sequencing was done. From the authors' description of their analysis: Custom Python scripts were used to quantify repertoire diversity as the Shannon entropy index. The unsorted, CD4+ and CD8+ repertoires were each analyzed separately, with the exception of combined analyses, where CD4+ and CD8+ sequences were merged in silico. Clonal expansion was defined as at least a 2-fold frequency increase after treatment relative to C1D1, with a pseudocount of 0.5 for undetected baseline clones. Singleton clones were defined as clones with 0 or 1 copy at C1D1, and non-singleton clones were defined as clones with 2 or more copies. Clones expanded in unsorted samples were assigned a CD4+, CD8+ or unknown annotation through matching of protein sequences in sorted samples from the same patient. Wilcoxon tests were applied to paired samples to test diversity changes from C1D1 to C4D1. In TCRdb, the immuneACCESS table is reduced to in-frame sequences with V and J assigned. These tables do not hold every clone; where another copy was compared, an unresolved V gene accounts for under half, and the others remain unexplained. V and J calls and clone size are those listed in that table; D and trimming were worked out from the DNA. In this sample the table shows 30,000 to 40,000 clones, just over 75% of which occur a single time. Approximately 15% of the sample is held by the ten biggest clonotypes.

Sequences SGDLS (CDR1) and YYNGEE (CDR2) are obtained from the germline V gene. V and J are truncated by 0 bases and 0 bases respectively, leaving an intervening sequence of 13 bases. The CDR3 has 17 amino acids, counting the end cysteine and phenylalanine. The only DNA kept is the CDR3, 51 bases in frame from the first base. Sample: peripheral blood mononuclear cells (PBMCs), taken before the second cycle of nivolumab. Recombination joined TRBV9 with TRBJ1-3, with a weak D call of TRBD1 (5 bases match). The sequence was collected from a human donor with classical Hodgkin lymphoma. The CDR3 amino acid sequence is: CASSVATGAFSGNTIYF. The sequenced DNA: TGTGCCAGCAGCGTAGCAACTGGGGCGTTCTCTGGAAACACCATATATTTT.